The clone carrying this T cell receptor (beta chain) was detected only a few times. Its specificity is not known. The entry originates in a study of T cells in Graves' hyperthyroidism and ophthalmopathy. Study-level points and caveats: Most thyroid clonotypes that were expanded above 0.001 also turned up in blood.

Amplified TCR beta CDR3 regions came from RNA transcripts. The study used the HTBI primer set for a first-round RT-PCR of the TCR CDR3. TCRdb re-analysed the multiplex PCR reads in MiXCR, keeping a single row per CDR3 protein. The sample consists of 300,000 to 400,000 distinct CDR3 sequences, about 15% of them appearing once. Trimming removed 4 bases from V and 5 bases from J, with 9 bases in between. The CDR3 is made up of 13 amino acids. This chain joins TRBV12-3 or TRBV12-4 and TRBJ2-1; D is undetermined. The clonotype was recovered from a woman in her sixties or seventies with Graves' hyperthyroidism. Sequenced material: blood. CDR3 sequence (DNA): TGTGCCAGCAGTTACCTTCGGGACAATGAGCAGTTCTTC. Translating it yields CASSYLRDNEQFF.